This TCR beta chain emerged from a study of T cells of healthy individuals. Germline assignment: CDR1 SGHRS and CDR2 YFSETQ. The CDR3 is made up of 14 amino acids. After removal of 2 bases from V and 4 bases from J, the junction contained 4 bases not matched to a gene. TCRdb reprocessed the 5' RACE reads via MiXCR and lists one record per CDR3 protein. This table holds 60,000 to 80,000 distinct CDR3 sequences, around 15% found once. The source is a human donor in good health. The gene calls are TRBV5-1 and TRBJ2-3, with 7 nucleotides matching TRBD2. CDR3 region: CASSFPSGSDTQYF. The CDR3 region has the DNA TGCGCCAGCAGCTTCCCTAGCGGATCAGATACGCAGTATTTT.